The 24 T cell receptor beta chains below were found in one sample sequenced in a study of T cells in Graves' hyperthyroidism and ophthalmopathy. TCR beta CDR3 sequences were amplified from RNA transcripts. With the HTBI primer set, the TCR CDR3 went through a first round of RT-PCR. TCRdb recomputed calls from the multiplex PCR reads with MiXCR, one row per CDR3 protein. Of 600,000 or so distinct CDR3 sequences in the sample, more than 13% are singletons; the top ten hold over 6%. The sequencing input was blood. The receptors were sampled from a woman between 18 and 29 years old with Graves' ophthalmopathy.

This clonotype was observed many times. The rearrangement joins TRBV24-1 to TRBJ2-3; 8 nucleotides align to TRBD1. The CDR3 is made up of 15 amino acids. CDR1 KGHDR and CDR2 SFDVKD come from the germline V gene. The V gene end was trimmed by 4 bases and the J gene end by 4 bases; junction bases not matched to a gene: 6. CDR3 coding DNA: TGTGCCACCAGTGAATACGACAGGGGAGCAGATACGCAGTATTTT. It translates to CATSEYDRGADTQYF.

The CDR3 here is CASSQGNNSPLHF. The CDR3, as DNA: TGTGCCAGCAGTCAGGGGAATAATTCACCCCTCCACTTT. V gene TRBV28 combines with J gene TRBJ1-6; perhaps TRBD1 as D (6 bases). Trimming took 5 bases from V and 5 from J, leaving 7 bases between them. The CDR3 contains 13 residues. The germline V gene has CDR1 MDHEN and CDR2 SYDVKM. The full variable domain, rest sourced from reference TRBV28 and TRBJ1-6, is DVKVTQSSRYLVKRTGEKVFLECVQDMDHENMFWYRQDPGLGLRLIYFSYDVKMKEKGDIPEGYSVSREKKERFSLILESASTNQTSMYLCASSQGNNSPLHFGNGTRLTVT.

This clonotype came up many times. This chain links TRBV12-3 or TRBV12-4 with TRBJ2-3; 11 bases align to TRBD1. This CDR3 contains 16 residues. The J segment lost 2 bases and the V segment lost 5 bases, leaving 6 bases of the junction unmatched. CDR3 DNA: TGTGCCAGCAGTCGGACAGGGGGCCGGGACACAGATACGCAGTATTTT. Its translation: CASSRTGGRDTDTQYF.

The chain links TRBV3-1 to TRBJ2-7; D may match TRBD1 or TRBD2 (8 bases each). This CDR3 has 15 amino acids. The V gene's germline CDR1 is LGHDT and CDR2 YNNKEL (reference sequence). Trimming shortened V by 4 bases and J by 2 bases, and 15 bases separated the two germline ends. CDR3 amino acids: CASSPGGGGTYEQYF. CDR3 coding DNA: TGTGCCAGCAGCCCAGGGGGCGGGGGGACCTACGAGCAGTACTTC.

There are a few counts of this clonotype. The chain joins TRBV4-3 to TRBJ1-1; TRBD1 agrees at 7 bases. The J segment lost 4 bases and the V segment lost 1 base, leaving 6 bases of the junction unmatched. Germline V lookup: CDR1 LGHNA, CDR2 YSLEER. The CDR3 totals 15 residues. CDR3 DNA: TGCGCCAGCAGCCAAGGACTACAGGGGACCACTGAAGCTTTCTTT. Protein sequence: CASSQGLQGTTEAFF.

The chain carries TRBV9 and TRBJ2-2, with TRBD2 matching 7 bases. The germline gives CDR1 SGDLS, CDR2 YYNGEE. The trim removed 0 bases at V and 7 bases at J, leaving 3 bases unmatched. The CDR3 consists of 14 residues. CDR3 DNA sequence: TGTGCCAGCAGCGTAGGTCGGGAGGTCGGGGAGCTGTTTTTT. This encodes CASSVGREVGELFF.

This clonotype was counted only a few times. The V call is TRBV9, the J call TRBJ1-4; the D gene is possibly TRBD1 (6 bases). The CDR3 has 14 residues. V was clipped by 5 bases and J by 4 bases, with 12 bases between them. CDR1 and CDR2 (germline): SGDLS, YYNGEE. The DNA for the CDR3 is TGTGCCAGCAGTTACGGACAGTTTAATGAAAAACTGTTTTTT. This sequence encodes CASSYGQFNEKLFF. The whole variable domain, remainder taken from reference TRBV9 and TRBJ1-4, is DSGVTQTPKHLITATGQRVTLRCSPRSGDLSVYWYQQSLDQGLQFLIQYYNGEERAKGNILERFSAQQFPDLHSELNLSSLELGDSALYFCASSYGQFNEKLFFGSGTQLSVL.

The V call is TRBV9, the J call TRBJ2-5; D may correspond to TRBD1 or TRBD2 (5 bases each). This CDR3 has 12 residues. Trimming removed 7 bases from V and 5 bases from J, with 12 bases in between. Germline V lookup: CDR1 SGDLS, CDR2 YYNGEE. CDR3 region: CASGGVYETQYF. DNA of the CDR3: TGTGCCAGCGGGGGAGTTTACGAGACCCAGTACTTC. Variable domain in full (rest from reference TRBV9 and TRBJ2-5): DSGVTQTPKHLITATGQRVTLRCSPRSGDLSVYWYQQSLDQGLQFLIQYYNGEERAKGNILERFSAQQFPDLHSELNLSSLELGDSALYFCASGGVYETQYFGPGTRLLVL.

J is TRBJ1-3 and V is TRBV6-1; TRBD1 aligns across 7 bases. The CDR3 extends over 14 amino acids. CDR1 and CDR2 from the germline V gene are MNHNS and SASEGT. Trimming at V came to 8 bases and at J to 4 bases, leaving 8 bases not matched to a gene. CDR3 amino acids: CASATGALGNTIYF. Written as DNA, the CDR3 is TGTGCCAGCGCAACAGGGGCGCTCGGAAACACCATATATTTT.

This clonotype has ten or more counts. This sequence joins TRBV6-1 and TRBJ1-1; 8 bases align to TRBD1. CDR3 length: 13 amino acids. Germline-derived CDR1 and CDR2 are MNHNS and SASEGT. J lost 4 bases, V lost 6 bases, and 4 bases had no gene match. CDR3 bases: TGTGCCAGCAGGTACAGGGGGAGCACTGAAGCTTTCTTT. Its translation: CASRYRGSTEAFF.

The chain links TRBV3-1 to TRBJ2-1; 10 bases match TRBD2. J was trimmed by 6 bases and V by 6 bases; bases with no gene match: 11. CDR1 and CDR2 from the germline V gene are LGHDT and YNNKEL (reference sequence). The length of the CDR3 is 16 residues. The CDR3 sequence is CASRPSGSWWGNEQFF. CDR3 bases: TGTGCCAGCAGGCCTAGCGGGAGTTGGTGGGGCAATGAGCAGTTCTTC.

This clonotype has just a few counts. J is TRBJ2-7 and V is TRBV4-2, with D unclear. V shed 0 bases and J shed 3 bases, with 6 bases lying between them. The CDR3 length is 13 residues. Germline CDR1 reads LGHNA; CDR2 reads YNFKEQ. CDR3 region: CASSQEWNYEQYF. Written as DNA, the CDR3 is TGTGCCAGCAGCCAAGAATGGAACTACGAGCAGTACTTC.

The rearrangement links TRBV28 to TRBJ2-3; the D is unclear. Per germline, CDR1 MDHEN and CDR2 SYDVKM. The CDR3 runs to 15 residues. V dropped 7 bases and J dropped 1 base, with 15 bases sitting between them. The CDR3 is CASTMGTRGTDTQYF. The DNA for the CDR3 is TGTGCCAGCACCATGGGAACCCGAGGCACAGATACGCAGTATTTT. Full variable domain (missing parts from reference TRBV28 and TRBJ2-3): DVKVTQSSRYLVKRTGEKVFLECVQDMDHENMFWYRQDPGLGLRLIYFSYDVKMKEKGDIPEGYSVSREKKERFSLILESASTNQTSMYLCASTMGTRGTDTQYFGPGTRLTVL.

Turning to this clonotype: Relative to the germline gene, one junction end is altered; a read error may explain this. The V call is TRBV15, the J call TRBJ1-4; D unresolved. This CDR3 region has 14 residues. CDR1 is LNHNV, CDR2 YYDKDF, per germline (reference sequence). Written as DNA, the CDR3 is TGTGTCACCAGCAGAGTGGGCTATAATAAAAAACTGTTTTTT. It encodes CVTSRVGYNKKLFF.

Concerning this clonotype itself: An end of the junction does not agree with germline; a read error may underlie this. The rearrangement uses TRBV4-3 and TRBJ2-3, with 8 bases that match TRBD2. Germline V gene data show CDR1 as LGHNA and CDR2 as YSLEER. The CDR3 spans 16 residues. CDR3 residues: CTSSQGERGRTDTQYF. The CDR3 region has the DNA TGCACCAGCAGCCAAGGAGAGCGGGGGCGCACAGATACGCAGTATTTT.

In its sample, this clonotype was seen a few times. The chain uses TRBV2 and TRBJ2-6; D ambiguous. V lost 8 bases and J lost 0, with 14 bases in between. The CDR3 sequence is 16 residues long. CDR1 is SNHLY, CDR2 FYNNEI, per germline. This CDR3 reads CASSLRANSGANVLTF. In DNA form, the CDR3 reads TGTGCCAGCTCCCTTAGGGCGAACTCTGGGGCCAACGTCCTGACTTTC.

This clonotype was counted many times. J is TRBJ2-3 and V is TRBV7-2; 7 bases match TRBD2. Germline-derived CDR1 and CDR2 are SGHTA and FQGNSA. Trimming took 0 bases from V and 2 from J; bases not matched to a gene: 11. The CDR3 loop spans 18 amino acids. CDR3 region: CASSLAPGAGVTTDTQYF. The CDR3 DNA sequence: TGTGCCAGCAGCTTAGCGCCTGGGGCGGGAGTCACCACAGATACGCAGTATTTT. Filled out from reference TRBV7-2 and TRBJ2-3, the complete variable domain reads GAGVSQSPSNKVTEKGKDVELRCDPISGHTALYWYRQSLGQGLEFLIYFQGNSAPDKSGLPSDRFSAERTGGSVSTLTIQRTQQEDSAVYLCASSLAPGAGVTTDTQYFGPGTRLTVL.

The chain carries TRBV4-3 and TRBJ2-1; 8 bases agree with TRBD2. Per germline, CDR1 LGHNA and CDR2 YSLEER. V dropped 5 bases and J dropped 6; count of bases not matched to a gene: 9. The CDR3 totals 15 residues. The CDR3 region has the DNA TGCGCCAGCAGCTTACTAGCGGACCTTGCCAATGAGCAGTTCTTC. Its protein product is CASSLLADLANEQFF.

This clonotype was observed many times. The rearrangement uses TRBV7-2 and TRBJ2-1; perhaps D is TRBD1 or TRBD2 (6 bases each). Per the germline V gene, CDR1 is SGHTA and CDR2 is FQGNSA. Trimming cost V 4 bases and J 5 bases, with 18 bases left between them. CDR3 size: 16 residues. The CDR3 sequence is CASSSTGGGNHNEQFF. CDR3 coding DNA: TGTGCCAGCAGCTCGACAGGTGGGGGGAACCACAATGAGCAGTTCTTC.

This clonotype was observed a handful of times. The rearrangement uses TRBV3-1 and TRBJ2-2; TRBD2 agrees at 8 bases. Germline V CDR1 and CDR2: LGHDT, YNNKEL (reference sequence). This CDR3 has 17 residues. Losses at the gene ends were 0 bases for V and 2 bases for J; bases not matched to a gene: 5. Written as DNA, the CDR3 is TGTGCCAGCAGCCAAGAAGGAATAGCGGGAAACACCGGGGAGCTGTTTTTT. Translation: CASSQEGIAGNTGELFF.

The sample holds a few counts of this clonotype. This chain connects TRBV14 to TRBJ2-1, with 7 nucleotides matching TRBD2. The V gene's germline CDR1 is SGHDN and CDR2 FVKESK. The CDR3 extends over 17 amino acids. V shed 3 bases, J shed 5 bases, and the junction held 13 bases outside the gene matches. The CDR3 DNA follows: TGTGCCAGCAGCCAGCCATCGGGCGGGAGATCCGACAATGAGCAGTTCTTC. The encoded protein is CASSQPSGGRSDNEQFF.

The chain is built from TRBV15 and TRBJ2-3, with D unclear. Germline loops: CDR1 LNHNV, CDR2 YYDKDF (reference sequence). There are 13 residues in the CDR3. The V and J ends lost 3 bases and 6 bases respectively, with 10 bases between them. The CDR3 nucleotides are TGTGCCACCAGCAGCCAGACCCCGGATACGCAGTATTTT. Residues: CATSSQTPDTQYF. The full variable domain, in which reference TRBV15 and TRBJ2-3 provide the parts outside the CDR3, is DAMVIQNPRYQVTQFGKPVTLSCSQTLNHNVMYWYQQKSSQAPKLLFHYYDKDFNNEADTPDNFQSRRPNTSFCFLDIRSPGLGDTAMYLCATSSQTPDTQYFGPGTRLTVL.

This clonotype occurred many times. The chain has TRBV7-9 and TRBJ2-7; TRBD1 might be the D (5 bases). Trimming left V 4 bases short and J 2 bases short, with 12 bases between. CDR3 length: 14 amino acids. Germline-derived CDR1 and CDR2 are SEHNR and FQNEAQ (reference sequence). The CDR3 coding sequence is TGTGCCAGCAGCTCAAGACAGAGGACCTACGAGCAGTACTTC. Translated, it gives CASSSRQRTYEQYF.

A note on this clonotype: A single base separates this from a much larger clone, so it may be a read error. The chain combines TRBV12-3 or TRBV12-4 with TRBJ1-5; TRBD1 matches 11 bases. Germline trimming cut 6 bases from V and 14 bases from J; bases unmatched to any gene: 6. The CDR3 sequence is 12 residues long. The CDR3 sequence: CASSLGGQGEHF. As DNA, the CDR3 is TGTGCCAGCAGCCTAGGGGGACAGGGGGAGCATTTT.